Detailed here is one T cell receptor (beta chain). The sample comes from a study of blood T cell repertoires in COVID-19. Study information: PBMCs, B-cell-depleted T cells, or T cells provided the cDNA or gDNA that made up the material.

The repertoire was sequenced with immunoSEQ multiplex PCR; TCRdb's copy has only in-frame clones and lacks some. The data show a few hundred thousand clones, 88% seen once. Trimming removed 0 bases at V and 7 bases at J, with 9 bases between. CDR3 size: 12 residues. Germline V gene lookup returns CDR1 GTSNPN and CDR2 SVGIG (reference sequence). The TCR was taken from a woman aged 18-30 years who had recovered from COVID-19. Material: PBMCs or T cells enriched from blood (not recorded which). The chain couples TRBV30 to TRBJ1-2; D gene uncertain. Written as DNA, the CDR3 is TGTGCCTGGAGTGTACAGCTCGGTGGCTACACCTTC. Translation: CAWSVQLGGYTF.